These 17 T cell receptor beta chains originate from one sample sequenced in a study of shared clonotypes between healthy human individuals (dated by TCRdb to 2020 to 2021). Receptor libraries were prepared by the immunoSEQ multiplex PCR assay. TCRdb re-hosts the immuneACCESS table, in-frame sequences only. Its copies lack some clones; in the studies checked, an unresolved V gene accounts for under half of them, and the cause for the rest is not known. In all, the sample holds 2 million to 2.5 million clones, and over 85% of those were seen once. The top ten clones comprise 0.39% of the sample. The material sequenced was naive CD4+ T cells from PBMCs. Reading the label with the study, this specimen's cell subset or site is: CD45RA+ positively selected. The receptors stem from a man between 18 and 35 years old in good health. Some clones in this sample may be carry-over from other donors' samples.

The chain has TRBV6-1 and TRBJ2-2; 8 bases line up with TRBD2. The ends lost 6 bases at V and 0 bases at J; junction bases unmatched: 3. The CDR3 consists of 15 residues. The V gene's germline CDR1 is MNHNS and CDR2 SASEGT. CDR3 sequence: CASRRGRPNTGELFF. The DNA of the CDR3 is TGTGCCAGCAGACGCGGGAGGCCGAACACCGGGGAGCTGTTTTTT.

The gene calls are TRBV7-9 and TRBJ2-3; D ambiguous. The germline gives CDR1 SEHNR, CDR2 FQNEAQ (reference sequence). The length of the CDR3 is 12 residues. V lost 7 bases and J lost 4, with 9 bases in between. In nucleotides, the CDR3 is TGTGCCAGCACCCTAGGTTCAGATACGCAGTATTTT. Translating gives CASTLGSDTQYF.

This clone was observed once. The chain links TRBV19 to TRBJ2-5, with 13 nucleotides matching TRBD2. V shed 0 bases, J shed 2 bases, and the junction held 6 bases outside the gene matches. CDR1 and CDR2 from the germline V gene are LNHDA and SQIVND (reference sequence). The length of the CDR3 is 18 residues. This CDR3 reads CASSIDPPGLAGQETQYF. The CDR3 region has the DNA TGTGCCAGTAGTATAGACCCCCCGGGACTAGCGGGACAAGAGACCCAGTACTTC. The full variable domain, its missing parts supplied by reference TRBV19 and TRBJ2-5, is DGGITQSPKYLFRKEGQNVTLSCEQNLNHDAMYWYRQDPGQGLRLIYYSQIVNDFQKGDIAEGYSVSREKKESFPLTVTSAQKNPTAFYLCASSIDPPGLAGQETQYFGPGTRLLVL.

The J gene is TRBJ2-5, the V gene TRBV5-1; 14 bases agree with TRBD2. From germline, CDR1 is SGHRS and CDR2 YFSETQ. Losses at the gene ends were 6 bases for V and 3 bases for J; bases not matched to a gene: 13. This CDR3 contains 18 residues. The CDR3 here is CASNSRLAGGPKEETQYF. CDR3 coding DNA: TGCGCCAGCAATTCACGACTAGCGGGAGGGCCGAAGGAAGAGACCCAGTACTTC.

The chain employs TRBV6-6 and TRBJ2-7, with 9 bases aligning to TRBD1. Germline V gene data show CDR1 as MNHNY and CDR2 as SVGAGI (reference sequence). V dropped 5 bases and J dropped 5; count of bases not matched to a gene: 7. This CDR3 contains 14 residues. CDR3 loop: CASSGGQGRHEQYF. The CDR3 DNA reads TGTGCCAGCAGTGGCGGACAGGGGCGGCACGAGCAGTACTTC.

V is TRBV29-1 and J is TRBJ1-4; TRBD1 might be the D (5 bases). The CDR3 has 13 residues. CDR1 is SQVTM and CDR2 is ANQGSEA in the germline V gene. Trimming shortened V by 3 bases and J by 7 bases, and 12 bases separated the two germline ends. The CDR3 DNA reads TGCAGCGTTGAGACCCCGGGGCTTGAAAAACTGTTTTTT. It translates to CSVETPGLEKLFF. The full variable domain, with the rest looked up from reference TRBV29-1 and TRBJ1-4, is SAVISQKPSRDICQRGTSLTIQCQVDSQVTMMFWYRQQPGQSLTLIATANQGSEATYESGFVIDKFPISRPNLTFSTLTVSNMSPEDSSIYLCSVETPGLEKLFFGSGTQLSVL.

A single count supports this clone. The CDR3 loop reads CASSLLRTDTQYF. The CDR3 DNA is TGTGCCAGCAGCTTACTTAGGACAGATACGCAGTATTTT. The rearrangement uses TRBV11-3 and TRBJ2-3; D call uncertain. Germline CDR1 and CDR2: SGHNT and YENEEA. V lost 2 bases and J lost 3, with 6 bases in between. This CDR3 comprises 13 residues.

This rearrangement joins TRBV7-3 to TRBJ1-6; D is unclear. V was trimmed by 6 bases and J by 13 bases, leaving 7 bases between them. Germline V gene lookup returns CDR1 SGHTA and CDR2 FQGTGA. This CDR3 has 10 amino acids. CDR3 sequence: CASRLGPLHF. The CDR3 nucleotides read TGTGCCAGCAGGCTCGGGCCCCTCCACTTT.

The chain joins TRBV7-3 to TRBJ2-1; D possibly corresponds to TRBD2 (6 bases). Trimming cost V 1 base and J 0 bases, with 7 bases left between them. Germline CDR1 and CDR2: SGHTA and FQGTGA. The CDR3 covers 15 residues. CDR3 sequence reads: CASSLSGNSYNEQFF. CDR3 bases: TGTGCCAGCAGCTTAAGCGGGAACTCCTACAATGAGCAGTTCTTC.

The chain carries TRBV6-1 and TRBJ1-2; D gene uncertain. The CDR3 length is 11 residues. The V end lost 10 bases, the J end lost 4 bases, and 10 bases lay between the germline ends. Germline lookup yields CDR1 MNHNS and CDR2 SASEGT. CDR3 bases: TGTGCCATCACAGATCGCTATGGCTACACCTTC. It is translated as CAITDRYGYTF.

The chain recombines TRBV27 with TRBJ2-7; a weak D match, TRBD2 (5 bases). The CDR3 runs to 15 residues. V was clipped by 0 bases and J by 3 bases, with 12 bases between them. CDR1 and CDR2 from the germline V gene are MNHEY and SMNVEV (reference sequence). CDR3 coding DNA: TGTGCCAGCAGTTTATCGTGGGCTAGCTACTACGAGCAGTACTTC. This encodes CASSLSWASYYEQYF.

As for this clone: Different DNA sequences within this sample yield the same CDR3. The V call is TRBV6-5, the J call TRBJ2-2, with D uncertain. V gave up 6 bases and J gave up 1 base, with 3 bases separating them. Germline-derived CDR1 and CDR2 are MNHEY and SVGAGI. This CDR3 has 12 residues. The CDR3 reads CASSRNTGELFF. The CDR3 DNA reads TGTGCCAGCAGCCGGAACACCGGGGAGCTGTTTTTT.

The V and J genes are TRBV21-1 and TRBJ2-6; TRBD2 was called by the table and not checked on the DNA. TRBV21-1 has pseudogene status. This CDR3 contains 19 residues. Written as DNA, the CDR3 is TGTGCCAGCAGCCCCGTGAGCCCTAGCGCCGCGACTGGGGCCAACGTCCTGACTTTC. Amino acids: CASSPVSPSAATGANVLTF.

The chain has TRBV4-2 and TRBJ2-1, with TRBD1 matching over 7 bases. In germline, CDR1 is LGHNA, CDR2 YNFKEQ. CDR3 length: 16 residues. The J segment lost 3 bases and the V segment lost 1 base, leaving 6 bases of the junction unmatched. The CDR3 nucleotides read TGTGCCAGCAGCCAAGTCCACCGGGACAGCTACAATGAGCAGTTCTTC. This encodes CASSQVHRDSYNEQFF.

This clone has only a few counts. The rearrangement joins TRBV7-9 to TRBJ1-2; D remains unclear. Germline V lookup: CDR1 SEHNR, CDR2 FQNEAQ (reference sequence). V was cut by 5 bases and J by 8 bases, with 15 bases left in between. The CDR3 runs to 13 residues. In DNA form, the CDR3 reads TGTGCCAGCAGCCCCTCGGGCAGACCGGGCTACACCTTC. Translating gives CASSPSGRPGYTF.

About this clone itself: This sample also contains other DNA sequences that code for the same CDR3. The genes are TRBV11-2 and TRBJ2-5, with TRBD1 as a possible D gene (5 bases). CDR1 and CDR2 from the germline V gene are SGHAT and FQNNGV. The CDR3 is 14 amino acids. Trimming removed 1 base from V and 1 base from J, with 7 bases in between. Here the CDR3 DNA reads TGTGCCAGCAGCTTAGGACAGATCCAAGAGACCCAGTACTTC. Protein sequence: CASSLGQIQETQYF.

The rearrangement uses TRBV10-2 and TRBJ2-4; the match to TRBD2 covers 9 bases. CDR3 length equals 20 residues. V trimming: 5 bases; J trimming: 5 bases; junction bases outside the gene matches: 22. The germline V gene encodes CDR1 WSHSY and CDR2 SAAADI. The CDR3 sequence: CASSTAWSSGSLLGENIQYF. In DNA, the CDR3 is TGCGCCAGCAGTACCGCGTGGAGTAGCGGGAGCCTTTTGGGTGAAAACATTCAGTACTTC.